This T cell receptor beta chain is from a study of cytomegalovirus exposure and HLA in healthy donors. It was with 60 Vbeta and 13 Jbeta primers that the PCR ran. TCRdb keeps only in-frame clones here, not all; method: immunoSEQ multiplex PCR. Here the sample spans 150,000 to 250,000 clones, around 77% being singletons. J lost 5 bases, V lost 4 bases, and 4 bases had no gene match. The length of the CDR3 is 13 residues. CDR1 GTSNPN and CDR2 SVGIG come from the germline V gene (reference sequence). This clonotype was sampled from a man aged 25 to 40 in good health and CMV-seronegative. This rearrangement joins TRBV30 to TRBJ1-1, with 10 bases identical to TRBD1. Sample: PBMCs. Here the CDR3 DNA reads TGTGCCTGGATAAGGACAGGGGGTACTGAAGCTTTCTTT. Encoded protein: CAWIRTGGTEAFF.